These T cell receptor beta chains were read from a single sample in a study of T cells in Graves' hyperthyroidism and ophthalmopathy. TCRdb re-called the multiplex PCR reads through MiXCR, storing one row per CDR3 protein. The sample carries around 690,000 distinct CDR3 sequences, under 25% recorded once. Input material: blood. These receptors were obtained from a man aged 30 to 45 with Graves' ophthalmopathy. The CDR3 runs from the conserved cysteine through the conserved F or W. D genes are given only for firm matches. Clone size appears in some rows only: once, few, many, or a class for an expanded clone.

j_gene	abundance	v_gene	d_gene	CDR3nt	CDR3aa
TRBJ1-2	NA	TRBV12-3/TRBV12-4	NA	TGTGCCAGCAGTACAGGGTGGAACTATGGCTACACCTTC	CASSTGWNYGYTF
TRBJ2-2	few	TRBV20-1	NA	TGCAGTGCTACCTTTAGCGGTCGCGCGAACACCGGGGAGCTGTTTTTT	CSATFSGRANTGELFF
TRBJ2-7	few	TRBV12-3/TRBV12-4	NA	TGTGCCAGCAGTCATTCGACTAGTCCCTACGAGCAGTACTTC	CASSHSTSPYEQYF
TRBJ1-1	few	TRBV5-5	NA	TGTGCCAGCAGCTTGGACAGGGCGCGAACTTTCTTT	CASSLDRARTFF
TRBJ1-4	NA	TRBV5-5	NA	TGTGCCAGCAGCCCACTGACAGTCCCTGATGAAAAACTGTTTTTT	CASSPLTVPDEKLFF
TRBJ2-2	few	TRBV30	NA	TGTGCCTGGAGCCAGACGAACACCGGGGAGCTGTTTTTT	CAWSQTNTGELFF
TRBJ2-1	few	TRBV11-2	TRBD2	TGTGCCAGCAGCTTCGAACTAGCGGGAGGGCCAGAGCAGTTCTTC	CASSFELAGGPEQFF
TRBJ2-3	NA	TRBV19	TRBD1	TGTGCCAGTAGTATGTGGACAGGGGCTCAGGATACGCAGTATTTT	CASSMWTGAQDTQYF
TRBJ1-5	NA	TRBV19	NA	TGTGCCAGTAGTATAGGGGCAGGTCCTCAGCCCCGGCATTTT	CASSIGAGPQPRHF
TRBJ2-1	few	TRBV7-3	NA	TGTGCCAGCAGCCTTTACGGCTCCTACAATGAGCAGTTCTTC	CASSLYGSYNEQFF
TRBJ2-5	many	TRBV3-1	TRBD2	TGTGCCAGCAGCCAAACGGGACTAGCGAACACAGAGACCCAGTACTTC	CASSQTGLANTETQYF
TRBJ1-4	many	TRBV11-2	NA	TGTGCCAGCAGCTTAAGATCTGCTAATGAAAAACTGTTTTTT	CASSLRSANEKLFF
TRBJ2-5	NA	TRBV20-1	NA	TGCAGTGCTAGAGAAGGGAGTGAGGAGACCCAGTACTTC	CSAREGSEETQYF
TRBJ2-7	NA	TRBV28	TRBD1	TGTGCCAGCAGTACCGAGACAGGGTTGGGGTACGAGCAGTACTTC	CASSTETGLGYEQYF
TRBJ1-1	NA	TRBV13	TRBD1	TGTGCCAGCAGCTTAGGCCTCAGGGGGCCCCAGCAGATCTTT	CASSLGLRGPQQIF
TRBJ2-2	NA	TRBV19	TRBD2	TGTGCCAGTAGTATCGCTAGCGGGGGCTGGCGTCCCACAAACACCGGGGAGCTGTTTTTT	CASSIASGGWRPTNTGELFF
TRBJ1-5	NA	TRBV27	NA	TGTGCCAGCAGTTTACCCCGACGGAATAGCAATCAGCCCCAGCATTTT	CASSLPRRNSNQPQHF
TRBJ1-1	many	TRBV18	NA	TGTGCCAGCTCACCACCTACCCTGGGGGCAGGCACTGAAGCTTTCTTT	CASSPPTLGAGTEAFF
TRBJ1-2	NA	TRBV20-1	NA	TGCAGTGCTAGAGATCATCGGGGGGGCTCGGCTGGCTACACCTTC	CSARDHRGGSAGYTF
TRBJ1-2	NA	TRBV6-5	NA	TGTGCCAGCAGTTACGCCGACATGGCCTATGGCTACACCTTC	CASSYADMAYGYTF
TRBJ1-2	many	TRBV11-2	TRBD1	TGTGCCAGCAGCGCCGGGACAGGATATGGCTACACCTTC	CASSAGTGYGYTF
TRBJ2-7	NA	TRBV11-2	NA	TGTGCCAGCAGGTCCGGGCCAACGAAACCCTACGAGCAGTACTTC	CASRSGPTKPYEQYF
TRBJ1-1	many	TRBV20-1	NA	TGCAGTGCTAGAGTTGTGTCGTCATCTGAAGCTTTCTTT	CSARVVSSSEAFF